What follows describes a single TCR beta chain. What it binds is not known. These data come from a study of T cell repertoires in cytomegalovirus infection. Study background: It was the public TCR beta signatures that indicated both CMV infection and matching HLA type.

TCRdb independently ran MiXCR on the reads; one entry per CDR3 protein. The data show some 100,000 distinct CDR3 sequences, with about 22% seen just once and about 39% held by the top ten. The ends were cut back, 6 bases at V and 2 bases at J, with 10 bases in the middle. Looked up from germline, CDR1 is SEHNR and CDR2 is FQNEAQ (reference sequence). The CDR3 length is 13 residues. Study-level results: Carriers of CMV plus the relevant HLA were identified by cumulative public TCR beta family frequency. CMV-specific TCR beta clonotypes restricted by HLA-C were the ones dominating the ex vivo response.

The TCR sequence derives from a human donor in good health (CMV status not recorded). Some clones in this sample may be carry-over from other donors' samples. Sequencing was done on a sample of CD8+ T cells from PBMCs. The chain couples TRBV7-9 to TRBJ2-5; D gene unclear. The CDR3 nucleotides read TGTGCCAGCAGGCCGGGTCTGCAAGAGACCCAGTACTTC. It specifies CASRPGLQETQYF.